The source of this T cell receptor (beta chain) is a study of early T cells in non-severe SARS-CoV-2 infection. For the study at large: Bulk RNA isolated from unsorted whole blood underwent sequencing; chains were not paired.

In the case of this clonotype: Its antigen is unidentified.

Overall study findings and caveats: Private and CD4 specificities were missed by VDJdb matching, which favored anti-spike CD8 responses.

Each cDNA molecule carried a unique molecular identifier. One entry per CDR3 protein results from TCRdb running MiXCR on the 5' RACE reads. The sample contains tens of thousands of distinct CDR3 sequences, around an eighth of which appear only once. The CDR3 is 19 residues long. After removal of 6 bases from V and 3 bases from J, the junction contained 15 bases not matched to a gene. CDR1 and CDR2 from the germline V gene are MNHEY and SVGEGT. V and J are TRBV6-2 or TRBV6-3 and TRBJ2-2; TRBD1 matches 11 bases. The sample consisted of whole blood. This clonotype originated in an adult who was a healthcare worker with PCR-confirmed SARS-CoV-2 infection or an uninfected control (not recorded which). This chain's CDR3 is CASSHLRTGGAKDTGELFF. The DNA for the CDR3 is TGTGCCAGCAGCCACCTCAGGACAGGGGGCGCAAAGGACACCGGGGAGCTGTTTTTT.